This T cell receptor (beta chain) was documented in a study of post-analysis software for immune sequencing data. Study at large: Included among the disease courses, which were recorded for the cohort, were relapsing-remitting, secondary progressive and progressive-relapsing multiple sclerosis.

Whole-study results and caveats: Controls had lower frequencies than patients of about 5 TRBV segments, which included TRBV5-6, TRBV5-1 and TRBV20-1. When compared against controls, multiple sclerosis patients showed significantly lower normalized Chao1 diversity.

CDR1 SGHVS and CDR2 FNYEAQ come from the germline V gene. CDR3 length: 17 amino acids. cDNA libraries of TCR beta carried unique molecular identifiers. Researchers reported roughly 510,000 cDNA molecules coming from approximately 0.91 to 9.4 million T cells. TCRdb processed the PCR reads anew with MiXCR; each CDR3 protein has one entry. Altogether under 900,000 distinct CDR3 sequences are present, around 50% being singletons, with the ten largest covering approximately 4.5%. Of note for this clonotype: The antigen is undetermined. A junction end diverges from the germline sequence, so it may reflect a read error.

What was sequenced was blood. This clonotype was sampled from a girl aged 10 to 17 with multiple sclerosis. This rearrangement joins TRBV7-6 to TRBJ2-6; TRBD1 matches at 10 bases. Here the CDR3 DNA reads TGTGCCAGCAGTCGGGACAGGGGAGAATCCGGGGCCAACGTCCTGATTTTC. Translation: CASSRDRGESGANVLIF.